This TCR beta chain stems from a study of radiation and T cells in renal cell carcinoma. Turning to the study itself: Nephrectomy followed 15 Gy stereotactic body radiation by 4 weeks. Study-level results: In blood, top tumor clones expanded by 2 weeks, shrinking by 4. Without pretreatment biopsies, baseline tumor clonotype presence was undetermined.

The ends were cut back, 2 bases at V and 1 base at J, with 7 bases in the middle. This CDR3 has 14 amino acids. Germline V CDR1 and CDR2: SGHNT, YYREEE (reference sequence). With regard to this clone: Its antigen is unknown.

This sample's time point: baseline pretreatment blood. Treatment noted: 15 Gy SBRT to primary tumor, nephrectomy 4 weeks later. After SBRT, blood was collected at 2 and 4 weeks, plus baseline. Data came from immunoSEQ multiplex PCR; TCRdb stores just in-frame clones and leaves some out. The sample has approximately 51,000 clones, about 83% seen once. Source: blood, taken from a patient whose treatment included radiotherapy and nephrectomy. This chain uses TRBV5-4 with TRBJ1-3; D not certain. The sequence was obtained from a woman in her sixties or seventies with renal cell carcinoma. The CDR3 reads CASSFGRSGNTIYF. The CDR3 bases are TGTGCCAGCAGCTTCGGCCGATCTGGAAACACCATATATTTT.